What follows describes a single TCR beta chain. The antigen remains unidentified. The record originates from a study of cytomegalovirus exposure and HLA in healthy donors. Overall study findings and caveats: The authors enumerated over 150 TCR beta chains as linked to cytomegalovirus. Serostatus for CMV was the only available immune exposure information.

PCR primers comprised 60 Vbeta and 13 Jbeta primers. Clones were read by immunoSEQ multiplex PCR, and TCRdb kept only the in-frame ones, dropping some. Of some 120,000 clones detected, less than 90% appear once; the ten largest clones hold over 0.2%. Germline lookup yields CDR1 MNHNS and CDR2 SASEGT. CDR3 length: 13 residues. The source is a man aged 45-65 years in good health and CMV-seronegative. This chain connects TRBV6-1 to TRBJ1-1; D is possibly TRBD1 (5 bases). The material sequenced was PBMCs. CDR3 region: CGLSRGLPTEAFF. The CDR3 DNA sequence: TGTGGGCTCTCAAGGGGTCTACCCACTGAAGCTTTCTTT.